One T cell receptor beta chain is described in this entry. Its specificity is unknown. The data are from a study of T cell repertoires in cytomegalovirus infection. Study background: From public TCR beta signatures came an indication of both CMV infection and matching HLA type.

General study findings and limits: Predominance within the ex vivo response was attributable to HLA-C-restricted CMV-specific TCR beta clonotypes.

TCRdb passed the reads through MiXCR, listing each CDR3 protein once. The sample carries some 400,000 distinct CDR3 sequences, roughly 31% recorded once. The sample consisted of PBMCs. This TCR was sampled from a human donor in good health (CMV status not recorded). Some clones in this sample may be carry-over from other donors' samples.

The CDR3 loop is CASSQEGAGGHFWNEQFF. The CDR3 coding sequence is TGCGCCAGCAGCCAAGAAGGGGCGGGGGGGCATTTTTGGAATGAGCAGTTCTTC. This rearrangement joins TRBV4-1 to TRBJ2-1, with 9 bases that match TRBD2. After removal of 0 bases from V and 7 bases from J, the junction contained 13 bases not matched to a gene. This CDR3 is 18 amino acids long. In germline, CDR1 is MGHRA, CDR2 YSYEKL.